These 11 T cell receptor beta chains came from one sample sequenced in a study of T cells after yellow fever vaccination. MiXCR, applied by TCRdb to the 5' RACE reads, yields one record per CDR3 protein. Among roughly 330,000 distinct CDR3 sequences listed, 3% to 4.5% were seen once. Sequenced material: PBMCs, taken 5 days after the yellow fever booster vaccination. Every receptor here comes from a young man who received the YFV17D yellow fever vaccine.

This clonotype was found a few times. The chain joins TRBV18 to TRBJ1-5; TRBD1 matches 9 bases. Germline-derived CDR1 and CDR2 are KGHSH and LQKENI. CDR3 length equals 13 residues. J gave up 11 bases and V 6 bases, and 8 bases lay outside the gene matches. The CDR3 DNA reads TGTGCCAGCTCGCCTGAAGACAGGGGGGCCCAGCATTTT. As protein: CASSPEDRGAQHF.

This clonotype was observed a few times. The CDR3, as DNA: TGTGCCAGCAGCTTAATGGGCACAGATACGCAGTATTTT. It codes for CASSLMGTDTQYF. The chain couples TRBV7-3 to TRBJ2-3; D gene uncertain. CDR3 length equals 13 residues. Germline lookup yields CDR1 SGHTA and CDR2 FQGTGA. The V gene lost 1 base and the J gene lost 1 base, with 3 bases spanning the gap.

This chain links TRBV7-9 with TRBJ2-7, with 9 bases that match TRBD1. In germline, CDR1 is SEHNR, CDR2 FQNEAQ (reference sequence). The CDR3 is 15 amino acids. The V and J ends lost 3 bases and 4 bases, in that order; junction bases with no gene match: 7. CDR3 in DNA: TGTGCCAGCAGCTTTATCGGACAGGGGCCGTACGAGCAGTACTTC. Its translation is CASSFIGQGPYEQYF.

In its sample, this clonotype was seen many times. This chain joins TRBV20-1 and TRBJ1-5; D remains unclear. The germline V gene encodes CDR1 DFQATT and CDR2 SNEGSKA (reference sequence). The CDR3 length is 13 residues. The CDR3 here is CSGVLGLNQPQHF. In DNA, the CDR3 is TGCAGCGGCGTGCTGGGATTAAATCAGCCCCAGCATTTT.

In this sample, this clonotype turned up many times. The rearrangement joins TRBV7-6 to TRBJ1-5, with 7 bases aligning to TRBD1. Per germline, CDR1 SGHVS and CDR2 FNYEAQ. V trimming: 5 bases; J trimming: 4 bases; junction bases outside the gene matches: 8. The CDR3 totals 15 residues. CDR3: CASSQGGFSNQPQHF. CDR3 DNA sequence: TGTGCCAGCAGCCAGGGGGGGTTTTCAAATCAGCCCCAGCATTTT.

The chain recombines TRBV6-5 with TRBJ1-6, with a tentative D call TRBD1 (6 bases). The V and J ends lost 8 bases and 7 bases respectively, with 15 bases between them. The germline gives CDR1 MNHEY, CDR2 SVGAGI. This CDR3 has 14 residues. The CDR3 reads CASGGLGSNSPLHF. The CDR3 coding sequence is TGTGCCAGCGGGGGCCTGGGCTCCAATTCACCCCTCCACTTT.

This clonotype was counted ten times or more. This chain joins TRBV4-3 and TRBJ1-1; 7 nucleotides match TRBD1. CDR1 and CDR2 from the germline V gene are LGHNA and YSLEER. This CDR3 contains 14 residues. The junction had 3 bases not matched to a gene; V was cut back by 0 bases and J by 5 bases. CDR3 residues: CASSQEEGATEAFF. In DNA, the CDR3 is TGCGCCAGCAGCCAAGAGGAGGGGGCGACTGAAGCTTTCTTT.

In its sample, this clonotype was seen many times. The gene calls are TRBV4-1 and TRBJ1-1; weak D call: TRBD1 (5 bases). The germline gives CDR1 MGHRA, CDR2 YSYEKL. The CDR3 contains 18 residues. V was trimmed by 1 base and J by 5 bases, leaving 23 bases between them. This CDR3 is CASSQVGGPGGVGTEAFF. The CDR3 coding sequence is TGCGCCAGCAGCCAAGTCGGTGGCCCGGGAGGGGTAGGGACTGAAGCTTTCTTT.

This clonotype turned up a few times. CDR3 in amino acids: CASSPSFRLNSNYGYTF. DNA for the CDR3: TGCGCCAGCAGCCCAAGCTTTCGTTTGAACAGTAACTATGGCTACACCTTC. The gene calls are TRBV4-1 and TRBJ1-2; D call uncertain. Germline loops: CDR1 MGHRA, CDR2 YSYEKL. Trimming shortened V by 4 bases and J by 1 base, and 19 bases separated the two germline ends. The CDR3 consists of 17 residues.

The chain carries TRBV7-2 and TRBJ2-3; no firm D call. Per germline, CDR1 SGHTA and CDR2 FQGNSA. V was pared by 5 bases and J by 10 bases, with 13 bases between. The CDR3 sequence is 12 residues long. CDR3 region: CASSRLFDAQYF. In DNA, the CDR3 is TGTGCCAGCAGCCGTCTTTTTGATGCGCAGTATTTT.

This clonotype was picked up a small number of times. The chain recombines TRBV10-3 with TRBJ1-1; TRBD1 matches 11 bases. The CDR3 loop spans 15 amino acids. Germline V lookup: CDR1 ENHRY, CDR2 SYGVKD. After removal of 10 bases from V and 5 bases from J, the junction contained 12 bases not matched to a gene. The CDR3 reads CATWGEGQGGTEAFF. CDR3 coding DNA: TGTGCCACCTGGGGGGAGGGACAGGGGGGGACTGAAGCTTTCTTT.